The clone carrying this T cell receptor (beta chain) has a count of ten or more. Its specificity is unknown. Cells sorted as Tregs were CD4+, CD25+ and CD127-/low. J was trimmed by 0 bases and V by 3 bases; bases with no gene match: 10. Germline CDR1 DFQATT, CDR2 SNEGSKA (reference sequence). CDR3 length: 16 residues. The study's findings and limits: Tumor-infiltrating Treg TCR alpha and beta sequences overlapped most with tumor naive CD4+ T cells, then blood naive.

Full-length variable regions came from constant-region reverse primers plus semi-nested Nested Universal Primer A PCR. TCRdb analysed the 5' RACE reads with MiXCR anew, one entry per CDR3 protein. This repertoire shows about 55,000 distinct CDR3 sequences, 20% found once; its top ten account for roughly 2.9%. The sequence derives from a female donor with breast cancer. Material for sequencing was tumor-infiltrating Tregs sorted from the breast tumor. J is TRBJ1-2 and V is TRBV20-1; 7 positions match TRBD1. Written as DNA, the CDR3 is TGCAGTGCTAGGAGGGACAGCCTTAGGGCTAACTATGGCTACACCTTC. Translated, it gives CSARRDSLRANYGYTF.